These 24 T cell receptor beta chains came from one sample sequenced in a study of blood T cell repertoires in COVID-19. Here immunoSEQ multiplex PCR was the method, and the copy in TCRdb shows in-frame clones only, minus some. The sample lists about 200,000 clones; around 80% were seen once. The sequencing input was peripheral blood. These receptors came from a human donor with acute or convalescent COVID-19. The donor label of this sample is uncertain.

This clone was picked up a small number of times. The rearrangement uses TRBV27 and TRBJ2-5; weak D call: TRBD1 (6 bases). The CDR3 runs 17 residues. V lost 0 bases to trimming and J lost 4 bases, with 18 bases between them. Germline V gives CDR1 MNHEY, CDR2 SMNVEV (reference sequence). CDR3 nucleotides: TGTGCCAGCAGTTTATCTAAGGGAAAGGACAGAGGAGAGACCCAGTACTTC. It translates to CASSLSKGKDRGETQYF.

This chain joins TRBV18 and TRBJ2-2, with 11 bases fitting TRBD2. CDR3 length: 15 amino acids. V gave up 3 bases and J gave up 4 bases; unmatched junction bases: 1. Germline V gene sequence: CDR1 KGHSH, CDR2 LQKENI. CDR3 residues: CASSPTSGITGELFF. The CDR3 DNA is TGTGCCAGCTCACCGACTAGCGGGATCACCGGGGAGCTGTTTTTT.

This clone appeared a single time. The chain employs TRBV5-1 and TRBJ2-5; perhaps TRBD1 as D (6 bases). The V end was cut by 0 bases, the J end by 2 bases, with 17 bases between. This CDR3 is 17 amino acids long. Germline V gene sequence: CDR1 SGHRS, CDR2 YFSETQ. CDR3 sequence (DNA): TGCGCCAGCAGCTTGGCCCTGGGGGCGCGTCAACAAGAGACCCAGTACTTC. This translates into CASSLALGARQQETQYF.

This rearrangement joins TRBV5-1 to TRBJ2-5, with D possibly being TRBD1 (7 bases). V lost 0 bases to trimming and J lost 2 bases, with 11 bases between them. The germline gives CDR1 SGHRS, CDR2 YFSETQ. This CDR3 is built from 15 residues. The CDR3 coding sequence is TGCGCCAGCAGCTTGGGACAGGGAGGTCAAGAGACCCAGTACTTC. Amino acids: CASSLGQGGQETQYF. Together with reference TRBV5-1 and TRBJ2-5, the CDR3 gives the full variable domain: KAGVTQTPRYLIKTRGQQVTLSCSPISGHRSVSWYQQTPGQGLQFLFEYFSETQRNKGNFPGRFSGRQFSNSRSEMNVSTLELGDSALYLCASSLGQGGQETQYFGPGTRLLVL.

This rearrangement joins TRBV6-5 to TRBJ2-7; TRBD2 is a possible D gene (5 bases). Trimming shortened V by 6 bases and J by 0 bases, and 9 bases separated the two germline ends. The CDR3 has 13 residues. The germline gives CDR1 MNHEY, CDR2 SVGAGI. The CDR3 sequence: CASRTGISYEQYF. Written as DNA, the CDR3 is TGTGCCAGCAGGACCGGGATCTCCTACGAGCAGTACTTC.

The chain couples TRBV6-5 to TRBJ2-3; 7 bases are a match to TRBD2. Germline CDR1 reads MNHEY; CDR2 reads SVGAGI. Trimming took 5 bases from V and 0 from J; bases not matched to a gene: 2. The CDR3 extends over 14 amino acids. The chain's CDR3 is CASSREASTDTQYF. CDR3 in DNA: TGTGCCAGCAGTCGGGAGGCTAGCACAGATACGCAGTATTTT.

The genes are TRBV6-5 and TRBJ2-7, with 10 nucleotides matching TRBD2. In germline, CDR1 is MNHEY, CDR2 SVGAGI. V shed 2 bases, J shed 3 bases, and the junction held 4 bases outside the gene matches. This CDR3 contains 15 residues. The CDR3 loop is CASSYASGRVYEQYF. The CDR3 nucleotides are TGTGCCAGCAGTTACGCTAGCGGGAGAGTCTACGAGCAGTACTTC.

The chain is built from TRBV6-5 and TRBJ2-7; TRBD2 agrees at 13 bases. The germline V gene has CDR1 MNHEY and CDR2 SVGAGI. This CDR3 spans 15 amino acids. Germline trimming cut 5 bases from V and 1 base from J; bases unmatched to any gene: 2. The CDR3 region has the DNA TGTGCCAGCAGTACGGGACTAGCGGGATCCTACGAGCAGTACTTC. It yields the protein CASSTGLAGSYEQYF.

As to this clone: Sequence at one end of the junction differs from germline and may be a read error. J is TRBJ2-2 and V is TRBV11-2; 10 bases align to TRBD2. Germline-derived CDR1 and CDR2 are SGHAT and FQNNGV. This CDR3 comprises 17 residues. The CDR3 sequence is CASSSGTGLANSGELFF. Written as DNA, the CDR3 is TGTGCCAGCAGCTCCGGAACGGGACTAGCGAACTCCGGGGAGCTGTTTTTT.

This chain uses TRBV19 with TRBJ2-2; weak D call: TRBD1 (5 bases). CDR1 and CDR2 from the germline V gene are LNHDA and SQIVND (reference sequence). V shed 7 bases and J shed 0 bases, with 9 bases lying between them. The CDR3 totals 14 residues. The DNA for the CDR3 is TGTGCCAGTAATCGACAGACGAACACCGGGGAGCTGTTTTTT. Translating gives CASNRQTNTGELFF.

This chain connects TRBV19 to TRBJ1-2; 7 nucleotides line up with TRBD1. Germline assignment: CDR1 LNHDA and CDR2 SQIVND (reference sequence). The V segment lost 7 bases and the J segment 2 bases; nucleotides outside the gene matches: 7. The CDR3 length is 14 residues. The CDR3 DNA reads as TGTGCCAGTAATCCCGGACAGGCCAACTATGGCTACACCTTC. This codes for CASNPGQANYGYTF.

This clone was picked up a small number of times. This rearrangement joins TRBV7-9 to TRBJ1-1; a possible D gene is TRBD1 (5 bases). Trimming shortened V by 5 bases and J by 7 bases, and 20 bases separated the two germline ends. The CDR3 is 15 amino acids. Germline CDR1 is SEHNR and CDR2 is FQNEAQ (reference sequence). The CDR3: CASSPVRGEANEAFF. For the CDR3, the DNA is TGTGCCAGCAGCCCGGTTCGGGGGGAAGCTAATGAAGCTTTCTTT.

The genes are TRBV21-1 and TRBJ2-1; the tabulated D call, TRBD2, remains unverified against the DNA. TRBV21-1 is a pseudogene segment. The CDR3 totals 11 residues. CDR3 sequence (DNA): TGTGCCAGCAGCAAAGGTAGTGAGCAGTTCTTC. It is translated as CASSKGSEQFF.

The chain recombines TRBV5-8 with TRBJ1-5; D may be TRBD1 (5 bases). Germline CDR1 reads SGHTS; CDR2 reads YDEGEE. Deletions cut 4 bases from V and 7 bases from J, with 9 bases between. The length of the CDR3 is 12 residues. CDR3 coding DNA: TGTGCCAGCAGCCCAGGGTTCCAGCCCCAGCATTTT. Protein product: CASSPGFQPQHF.

The J gene is TRBJ1-5, the V gene TRBV21-1; the table names TRBD1, a call not compared with the DNA. TRBV21-1 is tagged as a pseudogene. The CDR3 totals 17 residues. CDR3 in DNA: TGTGCCAGCAGCAAAGGGATAGGGGGCTATAGCAATCAGCCCCAGCATTTT. Protein: CASSKGIGGYSNQPQHF.

This chain links TRBV10-3 with TRBJ1-1, with D perhaps matching TRBD1 (6 bases). Trimming stripped 9 bases from V and 2 bases from J, with 13 bases between. CDR3 size: 13 residues. Germline CDR1 reads ENHRY; CDR2 reads SYGVKD. The CDR3 DNA reads TGTGCCATACGGACAGTCGGCAACACTGAAGCTTTCTTT. Amino acid sequence: CAIRTVGNTEAFF.

The J gene is TRBJ1-3, the V gene TRBV7-6, with TRBD1 as a possible D gene (6 bases). V was trimmed by 1 base and J by 2 bases, leaving 12 bases between them. The germline V gene encodes CDR1 SGHVS and CDR2 FNYEAQ. The CDR3 is 16 residues long. The CDR3 DNA reads TGTGCCAGCAGCTTAGGGGCAGGGGCAGCTGGAAACACCATATATTTT. Amino acid sequence: CASSLGAGAAGNTIYF.

The J gene is TRBJ2-4, the V gene TRBV19; D is ambiguous. There are 14 residues in the CDR3. V was clipped by 6 bases and J by 1 base, with 10 bases between them. Looked up from germline, CDR1 is LNHDA and CDR2 is SQIVND (reference sequence). The CDR3 sequence: CASSPSGAKNIQYF. CDR3 sequence (DNA): TGTGCCAGTAGCCCTAGTGGTGCCAAAAACATTCAGTACTTC. Together with reference TRBV19 and TRBJ2-4, the CDR3 gives the full variable domain: DGGITQSPKYLFRKEGQNVTLSCEQNLNHDAMYWYRQDPGQGLRLIYYSQIVNDFQKGDIAEGYSVSREKKESFPLTVTSAQKNPTAFYLCASSPSGAKNIQYFGAGTRLSVL.

This chain joins TRBV6-6 and TRBJ1-4; 10 bases are shared with TRBD1. This CDR3 has 14 residues. The germline V gene encodes CDR1 MNHNY and CDR2 SVGAGI (reference sequence). The junction had 2 bases not matched to a gene; V was cut back by 5 bases and J by 5 bases. The CDR3 DNA is TGTGCCAGCAGTCGGGGACAGGGGAATGAAAAACTGTTTTTT. It translates to CASSRGQGNEKLFF.

The J gene is TRBJ2-1, the V gene TRBV7-2; 13 bases map to TRBD2. The V gene's germline CDR1 is SGHTA and CDR2 FQGNSA. The V and J ends lost 6 bases and 5 bases, in that order; junction bases with no gene match: 4. The CDR3 loop spans 15 amino acids. In DNA, the CDR3 is TGTGCCAGCAGATTGGGACTAGCGGGAAACAATGAGCAGTTCTTC. It yields the protein CASRLGLAGNNEQFF.

The chain is built from TRBV4-1 and TRBJ2-7; 11 bases map to TRBD2. Germline-derived CDR1 and CDR2 are MGHRA and YSYEKL. The J segment lost 4 bases and the V segment lost 1 base, leaving 12 bases of the junction unmatched. CDR3 size: 18 residues. The chain's CDR3 is CASSQVAGTSGDGYEQYF. As DNA, the CDR3 is TGCGCCAGCAGCCAAGTAGCGGGGACTAGCGGCGATGGGTACGAGCAGTACTTC.

The CDR3 region is CAWSAIAGTDTQYF. CDR3 coding DNA: TGTGCCTGGAGTGCCATTGCGGGCACAGATACGCAGTATTTT. J is TRBJ2-3 and V is TRBV30, with D uncertain. This CDR3 is built from 14 residues. Germline CDR1 and CDR2: GTSNPN and SVGIG (reference sequence). Between the trimmed V and J ends, which lost 1 base and 1 base, there was a span of 9 bases.

In regard to this clone: This sample includes further DNA sequences coding for the same CDR3. This CDR3 is CASSLTGGSSYNEQFF. As DNA, the CDR3 is TGTGCCAGCAGCTTAACGGGGGGGAGCTCCTACAATGAGCAGTTCTTC. This chain joins TRBV11-2 and TRBJ2-1, with 8 bases aligning to TRBD2. V lost 2 bases, J lost 0 bases, and 3 bases stayed unmatched. The CDR3 runs 16 residues. Germline-derived CDR1 and CDR2 are SGHAT and FQNNGV.

The J gene is TRBJ2-1, the V gene TRBV24-1, with 8 positions matching TRBD2. The CDR3 is 14 residues long. Trimming took 6 bases from V and 6 from J; bases not matched to a gene: 6. Germline assignment: CDR1 KGHDR and CDR2 SFDVKD. The CDR3 nucleotides are TGTGCCACCAGTCTTCTAGCGGGCGGCAATGAGCAGTTCTTC. Translating it yields CATSLLAGGNEQFF.